This TCR beta chain was recovered during a study of glioma-infiltrating T cells. Amplification of TCR alpha and beta CDR3 regions from RNA used iRepertoire nested multiplex PCR. Input was roughly 85-400 ng of tissue mRNA or PBMC total RNA. Via MiXCR, TCRdb re-called the multiplex PCR reads, giving one row per CDR3 protein. The sample includes about 140,000 distinct CDR3 sequences, about 39% of them seen just once. Concerning this clonotype itself: Its antigen is unidentified.

Findings and caveats of the study: Non-neoplastic patients had below-expected tissue-blood divergence, while all gliomas exceeded expectation. CDR3 overlap between tissue and blood was very small.

Trimming stripped 4 bases from V and 0 bases from J, with 6 bases between. CDR1 is SNHLY and CDR2 is FYNNEI in the germline V gene. This CDR3 spans 13 amino acids. The TCR sequence derives from a human donor with low-grade glioma or glioblastoma, undergoing nonglioma brain surgery, or in good health (not recorded which). Sequencing was done on a sample of glioma tissue, nonneoplastic brain tissue, or PBMCs (not recorded which). The chain combines TRBV2 with TRBJ1-1, with D unresolved. DNA of the CDR3: TGTGCCAGCAGTGTCCACTTGAACACTGAAGCTTTCTTT. Amino acids: CASSVHLNTEAFF.